These 23 T cell receptor beta chains originate from one sample sequenced in a study of blood T cell repertoires in COVID-19. TCRdb's copy holds only in-frame clones and misses some; the assay was immunoSEQ multiplex PCR. The sample shows around 220,000 clones, around 80% of them seen only once. The sample consisted of PBMCs or T cells enriched from blood (not recorded which). The receptor source for this set is a woman in her thirties or forties with acute COVID-19.

This clone appeared a few times. The J gene is TRBJ2-7, the V gene TRBV4-2; TRBD1 might be the D (6 bases). Germline V gene sequence: CDR1 LGHNA, CDR2 YNFKEQ. This CDR3 region has 14 residues. V shed 2 bases and J shed 3 bases, with 11 bases lying between them. The CDR3: CASSQTGKYYEQYF. The CDR3, as DNA: TGTGCCAGCAGCCAAACAGGGAAGTACTACGAGCAGTACTTC.

The chain recombines TRBV5-1 with TRBJ1-2; D might be TRBD1 (6 bases). Germline CDR1 is SGHRS and CDR2 is YFSETQ. The CDR3 has 14 amino acids. Trimming cost V 1 base and J 5 bases, with 12 bases left between them. The CDR3 reads CASSLSGQMYGYTF. The CDR3 DNA follows: TGCGCCAGCAGCTTGTCCGGACAGATGTATGGCTACACCTTC.

The genes are TRBV28 and TRBJ1-5; unclear D gene. Germline V gene sequence: CDR1 MDHEN, CDR2 SYDVKM. The V and J ends lost 2 bases and 3 bases respectively, with 8 bases between them. CDR3 length: 14 amino acids. CDR3 loop: CASSLGVNNQPQHF. The CDR3, as DNA: TGTGCCAGCAGTTTAGGAGTGAACAATCAGCCCCAGCATTTT.

The V call is TRBV6-6, the J call TRBJ1-6; TRBD1 aligns across 9 bases. CDR3 size: 14 residues. Germline V gene data show CDR1 as MNHNY and CDR2 as SVGAGI (reference sequence). With 6 bases clipped from V and 10 bases from J, the junction kept 7 bases outside the gene matches. The CDR3 here is CASSLDRGRSPLHF. CDR3 nucleotides: TGTGCCAGCAGCCTGGACAGGGGACGATCACCCCTCCACTTT.

The chain couples TRBV6-2 or TRBV6-3 to TRBJ1-1; D remains ambiguous. The CDR3 runs to 13 residues. In germline, CDR1 is MNHEY, CDR2 SVGEGT. Trimming took off 5 bases at V and 2 bases at J, with 9 bases between the two ends. The CDR3 region has the DNA TGTGCCAGCAGTACCGGTCCTAACACTGAAGCTTTCTTT. Translated, it gives CASSTGPNTEAFF.

The chain has TRBV6-5 and TRBJ2-1; the match to TRBD1 covers 11 bases. The V segment lost 5 bases and the J segment 6 bases; nucleotides outside the gene matches: 3. This CDR3 contains 14 residues. CDR1 MNHEY and CDR2 SVGAGI come from the germline V gene. The CDR3 sequence is CASSPGQGGNEQFF. The CDR3 bases are TGTGCCAGCAGTCCGGGACAGGGGGGCAATGAGCAGTTCTTC.

The V gene is TRBV4-3, the J gene TRBJ1-2, with D hard to call. Germline CDR1 is LGHNA and CDR2 is YSLEER. The CDR3 loop spans 19 amino acids. V lost 0 bases to trimming and J lost 8 bases, with 28 bases between them. The CDR3 spells CASSQDHTPHRAALPGYTF. The CDR3 nucleotides read TGCGCCAGCAGCCAAGATCACACCCCACACAGAGCCGCTCTGCCCGGCTACACCTTC.

This sequence joins TRBV5-1 and TRBJ2-2; 10 bases align to TRBD1. Per germline, CDR1 SGHRS and CDR2 YFSETQ. This CDR3 has 17 residues. With V trimmed by 2 bases and J by 5 bases, 9 bases remained unmatched. CDR3 DNA: TGCGCCAGCAGCTTTGGCCGGACAGGGGGAGAGACCGGGGAGCTGTTTTTT. It encodes CASSFGRTGGETGELFF. Filled out from reference TRBV5-1 and TRBJ2-2, the complete variable domain reads KAGVTQTPRYLIKTRGQQVTLSCSPISGHRSVSWYQQTPGQGLQFLFEYFSETQRNKGNFPGRFSGRQFSNSRSEMNVSTLELGDSALYLCASSFGRTGGETGELFFGEGSRLTVL.

This clone appeared once. The J gene is TRBJ2-2, the V gene TRBV7-6; tentative D call: TRBD1 (5 bases). Per the germline V gene, CDR1 is SGHVS and CDR2 is FNYEAQ. V lost 5 bases to trimming and J lost 5 bases, with 15 bases between them. There are 15 residues in the CDR3. CDR3 coding DNA: TGTGCCAGCAGCCAGGTCACAGGCGAAACCGGGGAGCTGTTTTTT. Its protein product is CASSQVTGETGELFF.

V is TRBV27 and J is TRBJ2-2; TRBD1 is a possible D gene (5 bases). The V end lost 1 base, the J end lost 3 bases, and 9 bases lay between the germline ends. This CDR3 region has 15 residues. From germline, CDR1 is MNHEY and CDR2 SMNVEV (reference sequence). This chain's CDR3 is CASSLWAGYTGELFF. As DNA, the CDR3 is TGTGCCAGCAGTTTATGGGCAGGGTACACCGGGGAGCTGTTTTTT.

The rearrangement joins TRBV19 to TRBJ2-1, with 12 bases that match TRBD2. From germline, CDR1 is LNHDA and CDR2 SQIVND (reference sequence). The CDR3 sequence is 16 residues long. Losses at the gene ends were 9 bases for V and 4 bases for J; bases not matched to a gene: 10. The CDR3 sequence is CASRLSLAGGYNEQFF. For the CDR3, the DNA is TGTGCCAGCCGTCTTTCCCTAGCGGGGGGGTACAATGAGCAGTTCTTC. The variable domain in full, completed from reference TRBV19 and TRBJ2-1, reads DGGITQSPKYLFRKEGQNVTLSCEQNLNHDAMYWYRQDPGQGLRLIYYSQIVNDFQKGDIAEGYSVSREKKESFPLTVTSAQKNPTAFYLCASRLSLAGGYNEQFFGPGTRLTVL.

The rearrangement links TRBV13 to TRBJ2-2, with 11 bases fitting TRBD2. The germline V gene has CDR1 PRHDT and CDR2 FYEKMQ (reference sequence). J lost 8 bases, V lost 5 bases, and 4 bases had no gene match. The CDR3 extends over 14 amino acids. The CDR3 here is CASSTSGGIGELFF. The CDR3 DNA reads TGTGCCAGCAGCACTAGCGGGGGAATAGGGGAGCTGTTTTTT. The full variable domain, in which reference TRBV13 and TRBJ2-2 provide the parts outside the CDR3, is AAGVIQSPRHLIKEKRETATLKCYPIPRHDTVYWYQQGPGQDPQFLISFYEKMQSDKGSIPDRFSAQQFSDYHSELNMSSLELGDSALYFCASSTSGGIGELFFGEGSRLTVL.

The chain uses TRBV28 and TRBJ2-7; D possibly corresponds to TRBD2 (6 bases). This CDR3 is 14 amino acids long. Trimming shortened V by 5 bases and J by 4 bases, and 15 bases separated the two germline ends. Germline CDR1 MDHEN, CDR2 SYDVKM. The CDR3 loop is CASSLTGTYYEQYF. CDR3 bases: TGTGCCAGCAGTCTAACCGGGACTTATTACGAGCAGTACTTC.

The gene calls are TRBV20-1 and TRBJ2-5; D is possibly TRBD1 (6 bases). The CDR3 loop spans 14 amino acids. Deletions cut 3 bases from V and 5 bases from J, with 16 bases between. Per germline, CDR1 DFQATT and CDR2 SNEGSKA (reference sequence). Here the CDR3 DNA reads TGCAGTGCTAGTCTCAGGGGAATCGGGGAGACCCAGTACTTC. Residues: CSASLRGIGETQYF.

V is TRBV11-1 and J is TRBJ2-3, with TRBD1 as a possible D gene (6 bases). V was shortened by 11 bases and J by 0 bases, with 15 bases between the two germline ends. Germline CDR1 SGHAT, CDR2 FQDESV (reference sequence). CDR3 length: 14 amino acids. The CDR3 protein is CAVGQRTSTDTQYF. CDR3 sequence (DNA): TGTGCCGTAGGACAGAGAACTAGCACAGATACGCAGTATTTT.

J is TRBJ1-6 and V is TRBV3-1 (or the pseudogene TRBV3-2); D might be TRBD1 (5 bases). The CDR3 contains 16 residues. From germline, CDR1 is LGHDT and CDR2 YNNKEL (reference sequence). V was shortened by 1 base and J by 5 bases, with 12 bases between the two germline ends. The CDR3 DNA reads TGTGCCAGCAGCCAAGGGGGCCGGGGGAATAATTCACCCCTCCACTTT. Translation: CASSQGGRGNNSPLHF.

This clone showed up just a few times. J is TRBJ1-2 and V is TRBV9, with a tentative D call TRBD1 (6 bases). The CDR3 is 14 residues long. Trimming cost V 0 bases and J 6 bases, with 12 bases left between them. CDR1 and CDR2 (germline): SGDLS, YYNGEE. The CDR3 nucleotides are TGTGCCAGCAGCGTAGCTGCCCAGGGGAATGGCTACACCTTC. The encoded protein is CASSVAAQGNGYTF.

The rearrangement joins TRBV29-1 to TRBJ1-2; 8 bases are a match to TRBD1. In germline, CDR1 is SQVTM, CDR2 ANQGSEA. With 7 bases clipped from V and 7 bases from J, the junction kept 11 bases outside the gene matches. The CDR3 covers 13 residues. CDR3 DNA sequence: TGCAGCGGGCGAACCGGACAGGGCGGTGGCTACACCTTC. As protein: CSGRTGQGGGYTF.

The rearrangement uses TRBV18 and TRBJ1-2, with D hard to call. This CDR3 has 18 residues. V was shortened by 2 bases and J by 1 base, with 20 bases between the two germline ends. Per the germline V gene, CDR1 is KGHSH and CDR2 is LQKENI. Here the CDR3 reads CASSPEVASLLINYGYTF. Written as DNA, the CDR3 is TGTGCCAGCTCACCAGAAGTAGCCAGCCTTCTGATTAACTATGGCTACACCTTC.

V gene TRBV28 combines with J gene TRBJ2-2, with a weak D call TRBD2 (5 bases). Trimming removed 1 base at V and 6 bases at J, with 12 bases between. The germline gives CDR1 MDHEN, CDR2 SYDVKM. This CDR3 has 15 amino acids. The CDR3 DNA reads as TGTGCCAGCAGTTTATCCTCGGGGTGGTCCGGGGAGCTGTTTTTT. Translation: CASSLSSGWSGELFF. Variable domain in full (rest from reference TRBV28 and TRBJ2-2): DVKVTQSSRYLVKRTGEKVFLECVQDMDHENMFWYRQDPGLGLRLIYFSYDVKMKEKGDIPEGYSVSREKKERFSLILESASTNQTSMYLCASSLSSGWSGELFFGEGSRLTVL.

The CDR3, as DNA: TGCGCCAGCAGCTTGGCCTTCAGGGCTGAAGCTTTCTTT. Its protein product is CASSLAFRAEAFF. V usage is TRBV5-1 and J usage is TRBJ1-1; D may be TRBD1 (5 bases). The CDR3 sequence is 13 residues long. In germline, CDR1 is SGHRS, CDR2 YFSETQ. The ends were cut back, 0 bases at V and 6 bases at J, with 9 bases in the middle.

V gene TRBV4-3 combines with J gene TRBJ1-2, with D perhaps matching TRBD1 (5 bases). With 0 bases removed from V and 8 bases from J, the gap between germline ends came to 13 bases. Germline CDR1 LGHNA, CDR2 YSLEER. The CDR3 length is 14 residues. CDR3 coding DNA: TGCGCCAGCAGCCAAGATCACGGGGGACGGGGCTACACCTTC. This gives the protein CASSQDHGGRGYTF.

This chain links TRBV29-1 with TRBJ1-1, with TRBD1 matching over 8 bases. V was pared by 6 bases and J by 1 base, with 7 bases of the junction left unmatched. The CDR3 consists of 14 residues. Germline V lookup: CDR1 SQVTM, CDR2 ANQGSEA. The chain's CDR3 is CSVAFGTGNTEAFF. The CDR3 region has the DNA TGCAGCGTCGCCTTTGGGACAGGGAACACTGAAGCTTTCTTT.